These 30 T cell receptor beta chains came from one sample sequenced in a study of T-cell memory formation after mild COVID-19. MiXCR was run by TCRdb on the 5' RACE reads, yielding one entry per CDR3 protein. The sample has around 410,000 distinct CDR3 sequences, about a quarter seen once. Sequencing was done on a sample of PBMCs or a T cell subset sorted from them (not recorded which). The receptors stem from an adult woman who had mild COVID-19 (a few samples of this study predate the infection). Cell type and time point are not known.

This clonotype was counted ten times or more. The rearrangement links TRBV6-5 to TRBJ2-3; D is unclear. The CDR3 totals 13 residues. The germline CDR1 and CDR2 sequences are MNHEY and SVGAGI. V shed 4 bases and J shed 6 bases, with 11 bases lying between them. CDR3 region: CASSFYRSDTQYF. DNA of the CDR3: TGTGCCAGCAGTTTTTACCGATCCGATACGCAGTATTTT.

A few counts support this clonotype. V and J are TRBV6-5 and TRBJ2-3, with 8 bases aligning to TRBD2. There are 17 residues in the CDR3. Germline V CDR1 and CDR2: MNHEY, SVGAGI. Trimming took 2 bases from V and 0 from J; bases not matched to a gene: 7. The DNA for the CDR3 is TGTGCCAGCAGTTACGGGCGAACTAGCGGAAGCACAGATACGCAGTATTTT. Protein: CASSYGRTSGSTDTQYF.

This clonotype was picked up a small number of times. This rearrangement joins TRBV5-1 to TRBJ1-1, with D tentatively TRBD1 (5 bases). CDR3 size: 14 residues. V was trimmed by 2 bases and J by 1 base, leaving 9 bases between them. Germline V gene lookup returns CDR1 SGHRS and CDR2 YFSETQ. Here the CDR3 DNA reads TGCGCCAGCAGCTTCGACAGATCGAACACTGAAGCTTTCTTT. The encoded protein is CASSFDRSNTEAFF.

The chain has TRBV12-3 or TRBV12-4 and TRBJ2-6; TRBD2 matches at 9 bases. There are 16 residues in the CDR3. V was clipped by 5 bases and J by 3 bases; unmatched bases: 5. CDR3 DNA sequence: TGTGCCAGCAGTCGCGGGAGGGGATTTGGGGCCAACGTCCTGACTTTC. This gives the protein CASSRGRGFGANVLTF.

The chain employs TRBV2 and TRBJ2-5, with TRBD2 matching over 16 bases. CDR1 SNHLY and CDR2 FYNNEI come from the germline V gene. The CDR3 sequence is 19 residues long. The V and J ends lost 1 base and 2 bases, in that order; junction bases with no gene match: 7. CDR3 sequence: CASSEGLGLAGGLQETQYF. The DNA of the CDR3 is TGTGCCAGCAGTGAAGGGCTGGGACTAGCGGGGGGGCTTCAAGAGACCCAGTACTTC. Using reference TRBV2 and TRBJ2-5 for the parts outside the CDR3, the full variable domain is EPEVTQTPSHQVTQMGQEVILRCVPISNHLYFYWYRQILGQKVEFLVSFYNNEISEKSEIFDDQFSVERPDGSNFTLKIRSTKLEDSAMYFCASSEGLGLAGGLQETQYFGPGTRLLVL.

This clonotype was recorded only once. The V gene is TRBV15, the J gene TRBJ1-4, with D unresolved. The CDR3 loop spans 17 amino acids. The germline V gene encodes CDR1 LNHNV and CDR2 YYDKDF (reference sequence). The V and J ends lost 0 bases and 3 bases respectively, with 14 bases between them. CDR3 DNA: TGTGCCACCAGCAGAGATATTGTCCCGGGTCCTAATGAAAAACTGTTTTTT. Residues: CATSRDIVPGPNEKLFF. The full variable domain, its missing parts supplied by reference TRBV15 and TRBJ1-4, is DAMVIQNPRYQVTQFGKPVTLSCSQTLNHNVMYWYQQKSSQAPKLLFHYYDKDFNNEADTPDNFQSRRPNTSFCFLDIRSPGLGDTAMYLCATSRDIVPGPNEKLFFGSGTQLSVL.

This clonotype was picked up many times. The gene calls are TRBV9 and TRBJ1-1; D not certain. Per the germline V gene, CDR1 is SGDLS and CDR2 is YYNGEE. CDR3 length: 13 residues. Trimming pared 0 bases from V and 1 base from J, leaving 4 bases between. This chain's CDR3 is CASSVAGNTEAFF. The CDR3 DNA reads TGTGCCAGCAGCGTAGCGGGGAACACTGAAGCTTTCTTT.

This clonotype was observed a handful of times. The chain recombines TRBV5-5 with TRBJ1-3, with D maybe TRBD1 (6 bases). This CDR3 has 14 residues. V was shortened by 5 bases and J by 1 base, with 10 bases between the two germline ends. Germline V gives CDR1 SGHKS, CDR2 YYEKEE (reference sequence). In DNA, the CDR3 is TGTGCCAGCAGTGTGGGGGCTTCTGGAAACACCATATATTTT. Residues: CASSVGASGNTIYF.

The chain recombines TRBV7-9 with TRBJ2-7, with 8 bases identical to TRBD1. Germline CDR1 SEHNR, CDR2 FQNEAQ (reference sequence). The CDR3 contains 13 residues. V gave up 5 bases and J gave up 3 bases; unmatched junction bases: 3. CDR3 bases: TGTGCCAGCAGCCAACAGGGGGGCTACGAGCAGTACTTC. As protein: CASSQQGGYEQYF.

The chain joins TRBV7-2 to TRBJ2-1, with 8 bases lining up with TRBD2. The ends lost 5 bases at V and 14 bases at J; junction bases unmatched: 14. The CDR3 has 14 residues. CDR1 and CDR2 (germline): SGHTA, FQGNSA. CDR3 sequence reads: CASSQSRAGDLEFF. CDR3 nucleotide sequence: TGTGCCAGCAGCCAATCCCGAGCGGGAGACCTTGAGTTCTTC.

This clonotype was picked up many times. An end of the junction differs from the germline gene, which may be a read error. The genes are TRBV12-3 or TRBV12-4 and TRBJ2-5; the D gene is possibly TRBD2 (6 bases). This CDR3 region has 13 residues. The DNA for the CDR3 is TGCGCCAGCAGCTTCGGGGGAGGTGAGACCCAGTACTTC. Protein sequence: CASSFGGGETQYF.

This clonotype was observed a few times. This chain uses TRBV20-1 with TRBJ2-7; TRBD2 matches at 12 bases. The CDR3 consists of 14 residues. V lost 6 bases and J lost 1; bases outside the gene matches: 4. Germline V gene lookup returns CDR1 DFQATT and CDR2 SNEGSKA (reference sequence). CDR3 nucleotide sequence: TGCAGTGCCGAACTAGCGGGAGGTTCCTACGAGCAGTACTTC. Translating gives CSAELAGGSYEQYF.

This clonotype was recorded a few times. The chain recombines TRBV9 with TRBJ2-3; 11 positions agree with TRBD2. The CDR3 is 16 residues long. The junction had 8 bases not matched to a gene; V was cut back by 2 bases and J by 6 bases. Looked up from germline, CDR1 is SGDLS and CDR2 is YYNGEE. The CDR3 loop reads CASSVTGTSGADTQYF. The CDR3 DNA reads TGTGCCAGCAGCGTCACCGGGACTAGCGGAGCGGATACGCAGTATTTT.

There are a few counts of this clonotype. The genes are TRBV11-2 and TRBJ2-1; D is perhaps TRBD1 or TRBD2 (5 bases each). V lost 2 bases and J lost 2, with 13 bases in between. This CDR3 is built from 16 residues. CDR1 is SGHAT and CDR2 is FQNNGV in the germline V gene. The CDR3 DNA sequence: TGTGCCAGCAGCTTACAAAGTTGGGACCCCTACAATGAGCAGTTCTTC. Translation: CASSLQSWDPYNEQFF.

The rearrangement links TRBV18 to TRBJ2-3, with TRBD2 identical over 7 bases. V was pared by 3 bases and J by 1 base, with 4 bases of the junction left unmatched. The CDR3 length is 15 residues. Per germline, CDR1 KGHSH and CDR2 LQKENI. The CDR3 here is CASSPGLGGTDTQYF. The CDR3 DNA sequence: TGTGCCAGCTCACCTGGACTAGGCGGCACAGATACGCAGTATTTT.

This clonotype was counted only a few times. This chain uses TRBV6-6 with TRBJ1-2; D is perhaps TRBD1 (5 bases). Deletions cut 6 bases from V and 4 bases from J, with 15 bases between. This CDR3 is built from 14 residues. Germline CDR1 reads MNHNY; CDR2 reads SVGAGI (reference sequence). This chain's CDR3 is CASRDPGTIYGYTF. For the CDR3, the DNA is TGTGCCAGCAGAGACCCCGGGACGATCTATGGCTACACCTTC.

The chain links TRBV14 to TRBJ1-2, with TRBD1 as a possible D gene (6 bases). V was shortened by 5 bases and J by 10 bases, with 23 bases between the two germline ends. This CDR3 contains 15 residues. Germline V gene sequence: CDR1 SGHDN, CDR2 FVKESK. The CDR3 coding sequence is TGTGCCAGCAGCAGGACAGAGTACATTAGGAGGGACTACACCTTC. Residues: CASSRTEYIRRDYTF.

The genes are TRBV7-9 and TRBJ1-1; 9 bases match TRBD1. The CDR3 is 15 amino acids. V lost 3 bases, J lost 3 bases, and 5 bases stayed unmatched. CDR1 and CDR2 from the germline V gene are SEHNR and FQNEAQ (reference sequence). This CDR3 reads CASSLGQGLDTEAFF. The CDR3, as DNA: TGTGCCAGCAGCTTGGGACAGGGATTGGACACTGAAGCTTTCTTT.

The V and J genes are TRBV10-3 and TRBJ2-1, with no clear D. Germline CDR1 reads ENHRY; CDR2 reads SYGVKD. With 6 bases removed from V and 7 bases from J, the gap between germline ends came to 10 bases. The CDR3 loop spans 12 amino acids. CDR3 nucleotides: TGTGCCATCAGCCCAGATTTGAATGAGCAGTTCTTC. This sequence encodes CAISPDLNEQFF.

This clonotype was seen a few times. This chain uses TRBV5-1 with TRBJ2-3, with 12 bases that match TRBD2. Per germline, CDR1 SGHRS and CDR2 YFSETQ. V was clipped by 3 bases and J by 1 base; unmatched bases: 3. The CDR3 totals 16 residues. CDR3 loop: CASSWTSGDGTDTQYF. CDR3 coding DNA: TGCGCCAGCAGCTGGACTAGCGGGGATGGCACAGATACGCAGTATTTT.

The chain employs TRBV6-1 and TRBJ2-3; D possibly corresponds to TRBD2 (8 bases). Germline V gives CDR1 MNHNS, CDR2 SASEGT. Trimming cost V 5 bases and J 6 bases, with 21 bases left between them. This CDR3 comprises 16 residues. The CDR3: CASSHGTEPGGDTQYF. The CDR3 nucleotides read TGTGCCAGCAGTCACGGGACAGAACCGGGAGGGGATACGCAGTATTTT.

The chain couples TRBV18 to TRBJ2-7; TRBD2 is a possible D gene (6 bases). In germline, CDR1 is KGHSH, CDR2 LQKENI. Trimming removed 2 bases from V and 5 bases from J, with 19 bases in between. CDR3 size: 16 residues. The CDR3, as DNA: TGTGCCAGCTCACCAGTCGGCGAAGGGCGGGGTGACGAGCAGTACTTC. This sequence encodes CASSPVGEGRGDEQYF.

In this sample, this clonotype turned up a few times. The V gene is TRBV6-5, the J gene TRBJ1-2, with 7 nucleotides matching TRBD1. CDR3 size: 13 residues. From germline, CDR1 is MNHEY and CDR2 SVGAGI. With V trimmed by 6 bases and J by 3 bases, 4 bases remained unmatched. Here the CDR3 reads CASSHDRDYGYTF. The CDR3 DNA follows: TGTGCCAGCAGCCACGACAGGGACTATGGCTACACCTTC.

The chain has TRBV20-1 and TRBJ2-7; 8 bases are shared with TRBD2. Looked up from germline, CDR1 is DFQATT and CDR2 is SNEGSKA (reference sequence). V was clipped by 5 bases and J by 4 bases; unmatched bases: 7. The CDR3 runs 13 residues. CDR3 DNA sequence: TGCAGTGCTTTTAGCGGGACCCTTTACGAGCAGTACTTC. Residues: CSAFSGTLYEQYF.

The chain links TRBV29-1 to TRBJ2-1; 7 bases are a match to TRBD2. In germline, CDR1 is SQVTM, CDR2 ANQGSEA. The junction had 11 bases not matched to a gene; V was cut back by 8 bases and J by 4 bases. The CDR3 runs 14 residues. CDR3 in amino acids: CSCLLAEMYNEQFF. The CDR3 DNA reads TGCAGCTGTCTTCTAGCGGAGATGTACAATGAGCAGTTCTTC.

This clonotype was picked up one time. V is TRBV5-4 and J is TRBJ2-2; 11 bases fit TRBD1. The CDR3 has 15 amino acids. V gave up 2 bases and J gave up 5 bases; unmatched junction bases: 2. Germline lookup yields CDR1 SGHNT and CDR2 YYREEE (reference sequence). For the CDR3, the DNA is TGTGCCAGCAGCTTACGGGACAGGGGGACCGGGGAGCTGTTTTTT. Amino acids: CASSLRDRGTGELFF.

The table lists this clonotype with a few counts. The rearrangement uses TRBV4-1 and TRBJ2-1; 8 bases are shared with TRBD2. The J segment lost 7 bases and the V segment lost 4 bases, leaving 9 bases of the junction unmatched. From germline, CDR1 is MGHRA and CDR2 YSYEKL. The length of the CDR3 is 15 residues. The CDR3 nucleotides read TGCGCCAGCAGCCGTAGCGGGGTAATTGGGAATGAGCAGTTCTTC. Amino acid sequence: CASSRSGVIGNEQFF.

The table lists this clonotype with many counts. The CDR3 DNA reads TGCAGCGCCACTTGGGGCTACGAGCAGTACTTC. This translates into CSATWGYEQYF. V is TRBV29-1 and J is TRBJ2-7; D is uncertain. The CDR3 sequence is 11 residues long. V lost 7 bases and J 3 bases, leaving 10 bases between the germline ends. Looked up from germline, CDR1 is SQVTM and CDR2 is ANQGSEA.

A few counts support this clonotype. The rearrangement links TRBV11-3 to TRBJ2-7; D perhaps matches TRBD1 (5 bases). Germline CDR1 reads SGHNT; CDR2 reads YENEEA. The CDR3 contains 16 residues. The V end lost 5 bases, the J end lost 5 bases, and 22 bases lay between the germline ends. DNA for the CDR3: TGTGCCAGCAGCGCCCCGGCCGGGTCAGGGTTCAACGAGCAGTACTTC. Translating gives CASSAPAGSGFNEQYF.

CDR3 bases: TGTGCCAGCAGTGGAATAACGGCGACAGATACGCAGTATTTT. This gives the protein CASSGITATDTQYF. V is TRBV25-1 and J is TRBJ2-3; D is uncertain. V was shortened by 4 bases and J by 3 bases, with 11 bases between the two germline ends. Germline CDR1 reads MGHDK; CDR2 reads SYGVNS. The CDR3 runs 14 residues. Drawing the rest from reference TRBV25-1 and TRBJ2-3, the complete variable domain is EADIYQTPRYLVIGTGKKITLECSQTMGHDKMYWYQQDPGMELHLIHYSYGVNSTEKGDLSSESTVSRIRTEHFPLTLESARPSHTSQYLCASSGITATDTQYFGPGTRLTVL.